The sequence of this T cell receptor beta chain was determined in a study of T cell responses to AZD1222 COVID-19 vaccine. General study findings and limits: Donors were chiefly white British, with a greater number of females, and clonal diversity was perhaps underestimated.

As for this clone: Its antigen is unknown.

The CDR3 is 13 residues long. Trimming took off 5 bases at V and 4 bases at J, with 11 bases between the two ends. Germline CDR1 MNHEY, CDR2 SMNVEV (reference sequence). Libraries were prepared by immunoSEQ multiplex PCR; TCRdb keeps only in-frame clonotypes and omits some of them. This sample has about 60,000 clones, with 84% found just once. This clonotype was obtained from an adult in good health. The genes are TRBV27 and TRBJ1-2, with a weak D call TRBD1 (6 bases). The sequencing used peripheral blood, collected on day 0 of AZD1222 vaccination. The CDR3 loop is CASSTPGAYGYTF. Written as DNA, the CDR3 is TGTGCCAGCAGTACACCAGGGGCCTATGGCTACACCTTC.